These T cell receptor beta chains were read from a single sample in a study of T cells in Graves' hyperthyroidism and ophthalmopathy. TCRdb ran MiXCR on the multiplex PCR reads and lists one entry per CDR3 protein. The sample consists of fewer than 650,000 distinct CDR3 sequences, 12% to 15% of them appearing once. Sequenced: blood. The receptors here all came from a woman between 40 and 50 years old with Graves' hyperthyroidism. Both conserved end residues are trimmed from each CDR3. Fields, in order: clone size, J gene, V gene, CDR3 protein. Clone size is shown for a subset of rows, as once, few, many or a class of expanded clone.

abundance: few
j_gene: TRBJ2-1
v_gene: TRBV5-1
CDR3aa: ASSLEGKNNEQF

abundance: -
j_gene: TRBJ2-6
v_gene: TRBV20-1
CDR3aa: SATPVSTSGANVLT

abundance: few
j_gene: TRBJ2-5
v_gene: TRBV30
CDR3aa: AWSYIKQGAQETQY

abundance: many
j_gene: TRBJ2-6
v_gene: TRBV28
CDR3aa: ASLGAQGSGANVLT

abundance: many
j_gene: TRBJ2-1
v_gene: TRBV11-2
CDR3aa: ASSFERGSYNEQF

abundance: -
j_gene: TRBJ1-1
v_gene: TRBV9
CDR3aa: ASSVGVERNTEAF

abundance: many
j_gene: TRBJ2-5
v_gene: TRBV3-1
CDR3aa: ASSPYSGSETQY

abundance: many
j_gene: TRBJ1-4
v_gene: TRBV5-1
CDR3aa: ASSLAGSSNEKLF

abundance: -
j_gene: TRBJ2-2
v_gene: TRBV6-6
CDR3aa: ASSYSYRANTGELF

abundance: few
j_gene: TRBJ1-5
v_gene: TRBV14
CDR3aa: ASSPRVSNQPQH

abundance: few
j_gene: TRBJ2-3
v_gene: TRBV9
CDR3aa: ASSKGLAEGDTQY

abundance: -
j_gene: TRBJ2-7
v_gene: TRBV6-1
CDR3aa: ASSTGGQSYEQY

abundance: -
j_gene: TRBJ1-2
v_gene: TRBV7-3
CDR3aa: ASSLPRGSSNYGYT

abundance: -
j_gene: TRBJ2-1
v_gene: TRBV18
CDR3aa: ASSPTRDVEQF

abundance: many
j_gene: TRBJ1-1
v_gene: TRBV3-1
CDR3aa: ASSQGRRGPEAF

abundance: many
j_gene: TRBJ2-7
v_gene: TRBV28
CDR3aa: ASSPGLGYEQY

abundance: -
j_gene: TRBJ1-2
v_gene: TRBV9
CDR3aa: ASSPGSTGATNYGYT

abundance: -
j_gene: TRBJ2-6
v_gene: TRBV20-1
CDR3aa: SARQGSGANVLT

abundance: few
j_gene: TRBJ1-5
v_gene: TRBV6-1
CDR3aa: ASSEADSPQH

abundance: -
j_gene: TRBJ1-1
v_gene: TRBV27
CDR3aa: ASSPDRVPAEAF

abundance: many
j_gene: TRBJ1-5
v_gene: TRBV12-3/TRBV12-4
CDR3aa: ASSLRARSNQPQH

abundance: many
j_gene: TRBJ2-1
v_gene: TRBV28
CDR3aa: ASSEGQGGWQF

abundance: once
j_gene: TRBJ1-4
v_gene: TRBV12-3/TRBV12-4
CDR3aa: ASSTGTGRNEKLF

abundance: many
j_gene: TRBJ1-5
v_gene: TRBV12-3/TRBV12-4
CDR3aa: ASSLGDGVYNQPQH

abundance: -
j_gene: TRBJ1-1
v_gene: TRBV9
CDR3aa: ASSPLSMNTEAF

abundance: many
j_gene: TRBJ2-1
v_gene: TRBV2
CDR3aa: ASRGLGAEQF

abundance: many
j_gene: TRBJ2-2
v_gene: TRBV7-2
CDR3aa: ASIAGTSHTGELF

abundance: -
j_gene: TRBJ2-3
v_gene: TRBV5-4
CDR3aa: VSSLAGGTRDTQY

abundance: many
j_gene: TRBJ2-7
v_gene: TRBV5-1
CDR3aa: ASSTWTSGSSYEQY

abundance: many
j_gene: TRBJ1-2
v_gene: TRBV3-1
CDR3aa: ASSPPDSPYDGYT